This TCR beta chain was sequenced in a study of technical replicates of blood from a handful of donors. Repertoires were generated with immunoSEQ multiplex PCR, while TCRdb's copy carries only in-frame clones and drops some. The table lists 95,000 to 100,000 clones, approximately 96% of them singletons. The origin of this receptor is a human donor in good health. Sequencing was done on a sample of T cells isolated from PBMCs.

CDR3 in DNA: TGTGCCAGCAGTTTAGTAGCGGGGCTCACAGATACGCAGTATTTT. Translating it yields CASSLVAGLTDTQYF. The chain is built from TRBV28 and TRBJ2-3; 8 bases are shared with TRBD2. The germline CDR1 and CDR2 sequences are MDHEN and SYDVKM. The trim removed 2 bases at V and 2 bases at J, leaving 3 bases unmatched. This CDR3 spans 15 amino acids. The variable domain in full, with the rest retrieved from reference TRBV28 and TRBJ2-3, is DVKVTQSSRYLVKRTGEKVFLECVQDMDHENMFWYRQDPGLGLRLIYFSYDVKMKEKGDIPEGYSVSREKKERFSLILESASTNQTSMYLCASSLVAGLTDTQYFGPGTRLTVL.